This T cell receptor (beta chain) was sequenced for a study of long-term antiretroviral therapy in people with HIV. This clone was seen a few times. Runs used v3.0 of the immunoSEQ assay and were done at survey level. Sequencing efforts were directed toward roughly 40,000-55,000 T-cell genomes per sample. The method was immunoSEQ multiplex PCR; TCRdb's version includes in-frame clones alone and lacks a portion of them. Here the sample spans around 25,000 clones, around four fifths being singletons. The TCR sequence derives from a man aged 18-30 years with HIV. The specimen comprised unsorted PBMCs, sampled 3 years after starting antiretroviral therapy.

CDR3 sequence reads: CASSSGFGYTF. CDR3 nucleotide sequence: TGTGCCAGCAGCTCAGGGTTTGGCTACACCTTC. The chain couples TRBV7-9 to TRBJ1-2; TRBD1 is a possible D gene (5 bases). From germline, CDR1 is SEHNR and CDR2 FQNEAQ (reference sequence). The CDR3 has 11 amino acids. The V end was cut by 4 bases, the J end by 7 bases, with 7 bases between. The whole variable domain, remainder taken from reference TRBV7-9 and TRBJ1-2, is DTGVSQNPRHKITKRGQNVTFRCDPISEHNRLYWYRQTLGQGPEFLTYFQNEAQLEKSRLLSDRFSAERPKGSFSTLEIQRTEQGDSAMYLCASSSGFGYTFGSGTRLTVV.